Presented here are 29 T cell receptor beta chains from one specimen sequenced in a study of CD8 T cells in ankylosing spondylitis. TCRdb reprocessed the 5' RACE reads via MiXCR and lists one record per CDR3 protein. Of 130,000 or so distinct CDR3 sequences in the sample, approximately 10% are singletons; the top ten hold around 4.1%. The sample consisted of blood, either unsorted or a sorted T cell fraction (not recorded which). The receptors derive from a female donor with ankylosing spondylitis or in good health (not recorded which).

This clonotype came up many times. The rearrangement uses TRBV20-1 and TRBJ1-1; TRBD1 agrees at 8 bases. V dropped 1 base and J dropped 6; count of bases not matched to a gene: 10. The CDR3 runs to 15 residues. CDR1 DFQATT and CDR2 SNEGSKA come from the germline V gene (reference sequence). In nucleotides, the CDR3 is TGCAGTGCTAGAGCCCAGGGGGCAGTATGGGCTGAAGCTTTCTTT. This sequence encodes CSARAQGAVWAEAFF.

This clonotype was seen repeatedly, ten times or more. The chain recombines TRBV14 with TRBJ2-1; TRBD1 matches at 7 bases. Losses at the gene ends were 3 bases for V and 5 bases for J; bases not matched to a gene: 4. The CDR3 runs to 14 residues. Germline values: CDR1 SGHDN, CDR2 FVKESK. The CDR3 protein is CASSQQTGNNEQFF. The CDR3 bases are TGTGCCAGCAGCCAGCAGACAGGGAACAATGAGCAGTTCTTC. The entire variable domain, with the rest obtained from reference TRBV14 and TRBJ2-1, is as follows: EAGVTQFPSHSVIEKGQTVTLRCDPISGHDNLYWYRRVMGKEIKFLLHFVKESKQDESGMPNNRFLAERTGGTYSTLKVQPAELEDSGVYFCASSQQTGNNEQFFGPGTRLTVL.

This clonotype was counted at least ten times. This chain joins TRBV7-2 and TRBJ1-2; D ambiguous. Trimming cost V 5 bases and J 8 bases, with 15 bases left between them. Germline CDR1 and CDR2: SGHTA and FQGNSA. The CDR3 is made up of 13 amino acids. The CDR3 nucleotides are TGTGCCAGCAGCCCCCTTGGTTCTGGCGGCTACACCTTC. It specifies CASSPLGSGGYTF.

The sample holds many counts of this clonotype. This chain links TRBV12-3 or TRBV12-4 with TRBJ2-7; 9 positions agree with TRBD2. This CDR3 comprises 15 residues. V gave up 5 bases and J gave up 1 base; unmatched junction bases: 6. The CDR3 loop is CASSSGGQISYEQYF. CDR3 bases: TGTGCCAGCAGTAGCGGGGGGCAAATTTCCTACGAGCAGTACTTC.

This clonotype was picked up many times. The chain combines TRBV7-6 with TRBJ1-2, with 10 nucleotides matching TRBD1. From germline, CDR1 is SGHVS and CDR2 FNYEAQ. V was clipped by 2 bases and J by 8 bases; unmatched bases: 8. The CDR3 is made up of 15 amino acids. CDR3 sequence: CASSLSGTGELGYTF. The CDR3 DNA follows: TGTGCCAGCAGCTTAAGTGGGACAGGGGAGCTGGGCTACACCTTC.

This clonotype has a count of ten or more. The chain employs TRBV12-3 or TRBV12-4 and TRBJ1-2; D not resolved. The ends were cut back, 5 bases at V and 4 bases at J, with 8 bases in the middle. This CDR3 is built from 12 residues. In DNA form, the CDR3 reads TGTGCCAGCAGTGGGCGACCCTATGGCTACACCTTC. It encodes CASSGRPYGYTF.

A note on this clonotype: It is unclear where the CDR3 begins or ends on the DNA, so no DNA is shown, and the CDR3 is as TCRdb lists it. V gene TRBV11-2 combines with J gene TRBJ2-7; the table's D call, TRBD2, was not checked against the DNA. From its first to its last residue, the CDR3 has 13 amino acids. Germline assignment: CDR1 SGHAT and CDR2 FQNNGV. The CDR3 is CVSWASGSYEQCF.

This clonotype has at least ten counts. The V call is TRBV5-1, the J call TRBJ2-7, with 9 bases identical to TRBD1. The CDR3 extends over 16 amino acids. V shed 3 bases and J 5 bases; nucleotides not matched to a gene: 12. The germline gives CDR1 SGHRS, CDR2 YFSETQ. Here the CDR3 DNA reads TGCGCCAGCAGCTCTGAATGGGGGACAGGGCAGAACGAGCAGTACTTC. Its protein is CASSSEWGTGQNEQYF.

Note on this clonotype: With a much larger clone just one base away, this may be a read error. This chain links TRBV20-1 with TRBJ1-6; TRBD1 aligns across 9 bases. The CDR3 runs to 15 residues. The germline CDR1 and CDR2 sequences are DFQATT and SNEGSKA (reference sequence). CDR3 sequence (DNA): TGCAGTACTAGGGACAGGGATTGGTATAATTCACCCCTCCACTTT. Amino acids: CSTRDRDWYNSPLHF.

This clonotype has at least ten counts. The rearrangement links TRBV7-2 to TRBJ1-2; D possibly corresponds to TRBD1 (5 bases). The CDR3 extends over 16 amino acids. The germline V gene has CDR1 SGHTA and CDR2 FQGNSA. The V end was cut by 5 bases, the J end by 5 bases, with 21 bases between. The CDR3 spells CASSPASREVTYGYTF. For the CDR3, the DNA is TGTGCCAGCAGCCCCGCAAGCAGGGAGGTTACATATGGCTACACCTTC.

This clonotype was seen ten or more times. The conserved phenylalanine or tryptophan normally closing the CDR3 is absent here, so this likely arose from a read error. It is unclear where the CDR3 begins or ends on the DNA, so no DNA is shown, and the CDR3 is as TCRdb lists it. The V call is TRBV14, the J call TRBJ1-4. The germline V gene encodes CDR1 SGHDN and CDR2 FVKESK. The CDR3 has 19 amino acids, counting both end residues. The CDR3: CASSQESLFRGPGEKLFFG.

This clonotype was recorded at least ten times. The V gene is TRBV20-1, the J gene TRBJ1-5, with 8 bases aligning to TRBD1. Germline values: CDR1 DFQATT, CDR2 SNEGSKA (reference sequence). The V and J ends lost 5 bases and 6 bases, in that order; junction bases with no gene match: 9. The CDR3 covers 14 residues. In nucleotides, the CDR3 is TGCAGTGCTTTGACAGGGGCGCCGCTTCAGCCCCAGCATTTT. Translation gives CSALTGAPLQPQHF.

This clonotype has only a few counts. The DNA of the CDR3 is TGCAGTGCTAGAAGTACTAGGCATGGTGACGAGCAGTACTTC. This codes for CSARSTRHGDEQYF. This chain links TRBV20-1 with TRBJ2-7; a possible D gene is TRBD2 (5 bases). The CDR3 has 14 residues. Germline loops: CDR1 DFQATT, CDR2 SNEGSKA (reference sequence). V lost 2 bases, J lost 5 bases, and 16 bases lay in between.

This clonotype was found many times. The chain carries TRBV29-1 and TRBJ1-2; TRBD1 matches 11 bases. This CDR3 is built from 14 residues. Germline values: CDR1 SQVTM, CDR2 ANQGSEA. J was trimmed by 3 bases and V by 6 bases; bases with no gene match: 6. The CDR3 DNA reads as TGCAGCGTGGACAGGGGGCAGAGGGACTATGGCTACACCTTC. Translation: CSVDRGQRDYGYTF.

This clonotype was seen many times. The gene calls are TRBV12-3 or TRBV12-4 and TRBJ1-2, with 7 nucleotides matching TRBD1. Unmatched junction bases numbered 6, after V lost 3 bases and J lost 5 bases. The CDR3 is 14 amino acids. The CDR3 loop is CASSLGRGEYGYTF. The CDR3 coding sequence is TGTGCCAGCAGTTTGGGCAGGGGGGAGTATGGCTACACCTTC.

This clonotype came up many times. The rearrangement uses TRBV7-2 and TRBJ2-7; the D gene could be TRBD1 or TRBD2 (5 bases each). V dropped 3 bases and J dropped 4 bases, with 13 bases sitting between them. This CDR3 spans 14 amino acids. Germline CDR1 reads SGHTA; CDR2 reads FQGNSA. The CDR3 sequence: CASSLEKGPYEQYF. The CDR3 coding sequence is TGTGCCAGCAGCTTGGAAAAGGGACCGTACGAGCAGTACTTC.

V usage is TRBV19 and J usage is TRBJ1-1; D ambiguous. Between the trimmed V and J ends, which lost 1 base and 1 base, there was a span of 10 bases. This CDR3 is 15 amino acids long. Germline-derived CDR1 and CDR2 are LNHDA and SQIVND (reference sequence). CDR3 sequence reads: CASSIGRRSNTEAFF. Written as DNA, the CDR3 is TGTGCCAGTAGTATAGGTCGCAGGTCGAACACTGAAGCTTTCTTT.

This clonotype was seen repeatedly, ten times or more. The chain employs TRBV28 and TRBJ2-7, with 7 nucleotides matching TRBD1. V lost 6 bases and J lost 3; bases outside the gene matches: 5. There are 13 residues in the CDR3. The germline V gene encodes CDR1 MDHEN and CDR2 SYDVKM. The CDR3 nucleotides are TGTGCCAGCAGACCGGGACAGAACTACGAGCAGTACTTC. It encodes CASRPGQNYEQYF.

This clonotype has ten or more counts. V gene TRBV7-9 combines with J gene TRBJ1-2, with TRBD1 as a possible D gene (5 bases). CDR3 length: 13 amino acids. With 3 bases removed from V and 2 bases from J, the gap between germline ends came to 7 bases. Germline V gene sequence: CDR1 SEHNR, CDR2 FQNEAQ (reference sequence). The CDR3 sequence: CASSFRDNYGYTF. The CDR3 bases are TGTGCCAGCAGCTTCCGGGACAACTATGGCTACACCTTC.

This clonotype showed up many times. The rearrangement uses TRBV11-2 and TRBJ2-2, with D maybe TRBD2 (6 bases). V shed 0 bases and J shed 8 bases, with 19 bases lying between them. This CDR3 comprises 17 residues. Germline lookup yields CDR1 SGHAT and CDR2 FQNNGV. In nucleotides, the CDR3 is TGTGCCAGCAGCTTAGATCGACACCGGGACTCAGAGGGGGAGCTGTTTTTT. Translating it yields CASSLDRHRDSEGELFF.

This clonotype was observed many times. A read error may account for a junction end that differs from germline. This sequence joins TRBV7-2 and TRBJ2-1; TRBD2 is a possible D gene (7 bases). CDR1 and CDR2 (germline): SGHTA, FQGNSA. The CDR3 loop spans 17 amino acids. DNA of the CDR3: TGTGCCAGCAGCTTAGCTCATGGGGGGGCCTCCAACAATGAGCAGTTCTTC. Protein: CASSLAHGGASNNEQFF.

The chain is built from TRBV28 and TRBJ2-6, with no clear D. The germline V gene has CDR1 MDHEN and CDR2 SYDVKM. CDR3 length equals 17 residues. The germline V and J ends were trimmed by 3 bases and 2 bases, with 14 bases remaining between them. The CDR3 loop is CASSFGSHRTGANVLTF. The CDR3 bases are TGTGCCAGCAGTTTTGGGTCTCACCGTACTGGGGCCAACGTCCTGACTTTC.

The table lists this clonotype with many counts. CDR3 coding DNA: TGTGCCAGCAGCTTGCTGGACAAACTATACAATGAGCAGTTCTTC. This encodes CASSLLDKLYNEQFF. The V call is TRBV5-8, the J call TRBJ2-1, with D possibly TRBD1 on 5 matching bases. The CDR3 spans 15 residues. The germline V and J ends were trimmed by 1 base and 4 bases, with 12 bases remaining between them. The germline gives CDR1 SGHTS, CDR2 YDEGEE.

The sample holds many counts of this clonotype. The rearrangement joins TRBV5-1 to TRBJ1-1; D gene uncertain. Trimming left V 4 bases short and J 4 bases short, with 11 bases between. The CDR3 is made up of 13 amino acids. Germline CDR1 reads SGHRS; CDR2 reads YFSETQ. As DNA, the CDR3 is TGCGCCAGCAGCGTAGGAGTCGGCACTGAAGCTTTCTTT. Translating it yields CASSVGVGTEAFF.

This clonotype was detected only once. A single base separates this from a much larger clone, so it may be a read error. The chain joins TRBV12-5 to TRBJ2-5, with 7 bases fitting TRBD2. The V gene's germline CDR1 is LGHNT and CDR2 FRNRAP. V dropped 8 bases and J dropped 4; count of bases not matched to a gene: 13. The CDR3 has 15 residues. The CDR3 DNA is TGTGCTAGTTGGCCACCCGGGACTAAGTTAGAGACCCAGTACTTC. Protein sequence: CASWPPGTKLETQYF.

This clonotype was detected many times. The CDR3 is CASRPSLAGGYNEQFF. The CDR3 DNA follows: TGTGCCAGCAGACCCTCACTAGCGGGGGGATACAATGAGCAGTTCTTC. The rearrangement uses TRBV28 and TRBJ2-1, with 12 bases matching TRBD2. CDR3 size: 16 residues. J lost 4 bases, V lost 6 bases, and 7 bases had no gene match. Germline V CDR1 and CDR2: MDHEN, SYDVKM.

In this sample, this clonotype turned up many times. The chain uses TRBV5-1 and TRBJ2-5; D perhaps matches TRBD1 (6 bases). CDR1 is SGHRS, CDR2 YFSETQ, per germline. There are 14 residues in the CDR3. The ends were cut back, 6 bases at V and 2 bases at J, with 14 bases in the middle. The CDR3 is CASKVGQIQETQYF. CDR3 bases: TGCGCCAGCAAAGTCGGACAGATTCAAGAGACCCAGTACTTC.

This clonotype has ten or more counts. The V and J genes are TRBV7-2 and TRBJ1-5, with 10 positions matching TRBD1. CDR3 length: 15 residues. The germline V gene encodes CDR1 SGHTA and CDR2 FQGNSA. Unmatched junction bases numbered 7, after V lost 5 bases and J lost 6 bases. The chain's CDR3 is CASSAGQGISQPQHF. CDR3 DNA sequence: TGTGCCAGCAGCGCGGGACAGGGGATCAGTCAGCCCCAGCATTTT.

This clonotype was observed many times. The chain links TRBV4-2 to TRBJ2-5; TRBD2 matches at 9 bases. The CDR3 loop spans 15 amino acids. CDR1 is LGHNA and CDR2 is YNFKEQ in the germline V gene. V shed 2 bases, J shed 2 bases, and the junction held 3 bases outside the gene matches. CDR3 coding DNA: TGTGCCAGCAGCCAACGGACTAGCGCTCAAGAGACCCAGTACTTC. Amino acids: CASSQRTSAQETQYF.